This T cell receptor beta chain was recovered during a study of T cells in localized non-small cell lung cancer. Sequencing was performed with immunoSEQ multiplex PCR; in TCRdb, only in-frame clones are kept and a portion is missing. The table includes approximately 11,000 clones, approximately 80% detected once. Study outcomes and limitations: For the top 100 tumor clones, a median about 50 also appeared in adjacent lung. In the blood, greater T cell density corresponded to longer overall survival. Sequencing was restricted to one tumor region; therefore, heterogeneity remains possible.

In this sample, this clone turned up a few times. Its specificity is unknown. V gave up 1 base and J gave up 9 bases, with 15 bases separating them. In germline, CDR1 is SNHLY, CDR2 FYNNEI. CDR3 size: 14 residues. The sequence came from a female donor older than 55 with stage II lung adenocarcinoma. V gene TRBV2 combines with J gene TRBJ1-2; D ambiguous. Material: peripheral blood mononuclear cells, obtained before any cancer treatment. CDR3 nucleotide sequence: TGTGCCAGCAGTGAAGGGGTCTTAGACCGGAGCTACACCTTC. It translates to CASSEGVLDRSYTF.